This record covers a single T cell receptor (beta chain). The data were obtained in a study of blood T cell repertoires in COVID-19. Study at large: COVID-19 samples from acute and convalescent phases originated in the United States, Italy and Spain.

This table comes from immunoSEQ multiplex PCR, and its TCRdb copy is limited to in-frame clones, with some not included. This sample yields a few hundred thousand clones, of which more than 70% are seen a single time; 1.5% to 2% belongs to the top ten. This CDR3 spans 16 amino acids. The V segment lost 5 bases and the J segment 6 bases; nucleotides outside the gene matches: 11. Germline V gives CDR1 MDHEN, CDR2 SYDVKM. The specimen was peripheral blood. The V and J genes are TRBV28 and TRBJ2-2, with 8 bases lining up with TRBD1. The receptor's source is a woman aged 45-65 years with acute or convalescent COVID-19. This CDR3 reads CASSVNRGVFPGELFF. The CDR3 region has the DNA TGTGCCAGCAGTGTCAACAGGGGGGTTTTCCCCGGGGAGCTGTTTTTT.